Detailed here is one T cell receptor (beta chain). Its antigen is unknown. Isolating CD4+ T cells followed approximately 10 days of culture. This sample was taken from a study of vaccination effects on CD4 cells after COVID-19. Study-level results: Convalescent patients in the study were few, and early post-infection timepoints were absent.

The V and J ends lost 4 bases and 0 bases respectively, with 12 bases between them. Germline V CDR1 and CDR2: KGHDR, SFDVKD. This CDR3 has 16 amino acids. Some clones are missing from TCRdb's copy, which holds only in-frame ones; the method was immunoSEQ multiplex PCR. The sample contains 50,000 to 70,000 clones, 55% to 75% of which appear only once. The sequencing used CD4+ T cells from PBMCs cultured without peptide, collected before COVID-19 vaccination. The TCR originated in a human donor who had a prior SARS-CoV-2 infection. The chain is built from TRBV24-1 and TRBJ1-5, with a weak D call TRBD1 (6 bases). The DNA of the CDR3 is TGTGCCACCAGTGACCGGACAGAATATAGCAATCAGCCCCAGCATTTT. Protein product: CATSDRTEYSNQPQHF.